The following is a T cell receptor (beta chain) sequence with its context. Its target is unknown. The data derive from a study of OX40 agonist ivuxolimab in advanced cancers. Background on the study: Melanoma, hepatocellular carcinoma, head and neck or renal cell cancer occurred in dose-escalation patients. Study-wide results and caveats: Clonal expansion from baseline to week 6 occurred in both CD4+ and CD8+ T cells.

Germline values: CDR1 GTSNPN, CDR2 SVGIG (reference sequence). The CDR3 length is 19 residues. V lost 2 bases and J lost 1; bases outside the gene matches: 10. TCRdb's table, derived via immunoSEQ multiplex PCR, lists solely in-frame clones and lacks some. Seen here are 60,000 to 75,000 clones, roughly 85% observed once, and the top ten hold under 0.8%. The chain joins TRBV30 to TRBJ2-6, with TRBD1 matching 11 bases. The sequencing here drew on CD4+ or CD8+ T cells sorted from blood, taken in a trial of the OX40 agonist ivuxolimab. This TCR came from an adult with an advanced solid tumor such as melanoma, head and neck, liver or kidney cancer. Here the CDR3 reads CAWSPGGWDRGSGANVLTF. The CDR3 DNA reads TGTGCCTGGAGTCCCGGGGGTTGGGACAGGGGGTCTGGGGCCAACGTCCTGACTTTC.